The 27 T cell receptor beta chains given below trace back to one sample, sequenced in a study of shared clonotypes between healthy human individuals. Using immunoSEQ multiplex PCR, the repertoire was profiled, and TCRdb retains in-frame clones only, with some absent. The sample shows some 1 million clones, more than 60% of them seen only once. The sequencing input was memory CD4+ T cells sorted from blood. Subset denoted: CD45RA-negative fraction. The receptor set was obtained from a man between 18 and 29 years old in good health.

This clone was detected a few times. The V gene is TRBV7-2, the J gene TRBJ2-1, with 8 positions matching TRBD2. V shed 5 bases, J shed 2 bases, and the junction held 5 bases outside the gene matches. Germline CDR1 and CDR2: SGHTA and FQGNSA. This CDR3 spans 15 amino acids. CDR3: CASSISGTPYNEQFF. As DNA, the CDR3 is TGTGCCAGCAGCATTAGCGGGACCCCCTACAATGAGCAGTTCTTC.

The CDR3 nucleotides are TGCGCCAGCAGCTTGGGGGCTTTAGCCGGACCCACAGATACGCAGTATTTT. It encodes CASSLGALAGPTDTQYF. This chain connects TRBV5-1 to TRBJ2-3; the D is unclear. The CDR3 runs to 17 residues. Trimming removed 0 bases from V and 2 bases from J, with 16 bases in between. Germline V lookup: CDR1 SGHRS, CDR2 YFSETQ.

This clone was picked up one time. The chain recombines TRBV15 with TRBJ2-1; TRBD2 aligns across 12 bases. The CDR3 loop spans 15 amino acids. The ends lost 6 bases at V and 7 bases at J; junction bases unmatched: 7. Germline CDR1 is LNHNV and CDR2 is YYDKDF (reference sequence). CDR3 sequence reads: CATRSGTSGWNEQFF. The CDR3 coding sequence is TGTGCCACCAGATCCGGGACTAGCGGGTGGAATGAGCAGTTCTTC.

J is TRBJ2-1 and V is TRBV10-1; no firm D call. Trimming removed 5 bases from V and 5 bases from J, with 10 bases in between. CDR3 length: 13 amino acids. In germline, CDR1 is WNHNN, CDR2 SYGVQD (reference sequence). The chain's CDR3 is CASSPPDHNEQFF. The CDR3, as DNA: TGCGCCAGCAGTCCCCCAGATCACAATGAGCAGTTCTTC.

This clone was found a few times. The chain joins TRBV27 to TRBJ1-6, with D possibly matching TRBD1 (6 bases). The ends were cut back, 6 bases at V and 6 bases at J, with 15 bases in the middle. CDR3 length: 15 residues. The germline V gene encodes CDR1 MNHEY and CDR2 SMNVEV (reference sequence). CDR3 sequence (DNA): TGTGCCAGCAGCCCCAACCAGGGGATTAATTCACCCCTCCACTTT. Translation: CASSPNQGINSPLHF.

V is TRBV5-4 and J is TRBJ2-7; 10 nucleotides agree with TRBD1. Germline lookup yields CDR1 SGHNT and CDR2 YYREEE (reference sequence). V trimming: 2 bases; J trimming: 5 bases; junction bases outside the gene matches: 7. The CDR3 totals 15 residues. This CDR3 is CASSFPGQGSHEQYF. CDR3 nucleotides: TGTGCCAGCAGCTTTCCGGGACAGGGGAGCCACGAGCAGTACTTC.

A note on this clone: The sample contains more than one DNA sequence encoding this CDR3. The chain carries TRBV18 and TRBJ1-3, with TRBD1 matching 8 bases. The CDR3 runs to 15 residues. Germline V CDR1 and CDR2: KGHSH, LQKENI. The trim removed 3 bases at V and 4 bases at J, leaving 5 bases unmatched. In DNA, the CDR3 is TGTGCCAGCTCACCTGGACAGGGCGGCGGAAACACCATATATTTT. Translated, it gives CASSPGQGGGNTIYF.

The chain links TRBV11-3 to TRBJ2-7; D remains unclear. There are 13 residues in the CDR3. V lost 4 bases, J lost 3 bases, and 10 bases lay in between. Germline CDR1 and CDR2: SGHNT and YENEEA. CDR3 amino acids: CASSSGWGYEQYF. The CDR3 DNA reads TGTGCCAGCAGCTCTGGGTGGGGCTACGAGCAGTACTTC.

V is TRBV30 and J is TRBJ1-1; unclear D gene. With 3 bases removed from V and 10 bases from J, the gap between germline ends came to 12 bases. Germline lookup yields CDR1 GTSNPN and CDR2 SVGIG (reference sequence). The CDR3 covers 11 residues. The CDR3 loop is CAWRSSPGAFF. CDR3 bases: TGTGCCTGGAGGTCCTCCCCTGGAGCTTTCTTT.

J is TRBJ2-1 and V is TRBV5-1; 8 bases fit TRBD1. V lost 4 bases to trimming and J lost 5 bases; unmatched junction nucleotides: 5. There are 14 residues in the CDR3. CDR1 is SGHRS and CDR2 is YFSETQ in the germline V gene. The CDR3 is CASSGGQGNNEQFF. Here the CDR3 DNA reads TGCGCCAGCAGCGGAGGACAGGGAAACAATGAGCAGTTCTTC.

The chain is built from TRBV6-1 and TRBJ2-5, with 13 bases lining up with TRBD2. V was clipped by 2 bases and J by 4 bases; unmatched bases: 7. Germline V lookup: CDR1 MNHNS, CDR2 SASEGT. This CDR3 is 17 amino acids long. The CDR3 here is CASSEFLLAGGRETQYF. As DNA, the CDR3 is TGTGCCAGCAGTGAATTCCTACTAGCGGGGGGGAGAGAGACCCAGTACTTC.

This clone was counted a few times. The genes are TRBV5-5 and TRBJ1-5; D might be TRBD1 (6 bases). This CDR3 has 15 amino acids. Trimming took off 4 bases at V and 5 bases at J, with 16 bases between the two ends. Germline-derived CDR1 and CDR2 are SGHKS and YYEKEE (reference sequence). The CDR3 nucleotides are TGTGCCAGCAGCCCGGGGGGCTTGGGTGATCAGCCCCAGCATTTT. Amino acid sequence: CASSPGGLGDQPQHF.

This clone was counted once. The J gene is TRBJ1-1, the V gene TRBV7-3; 8 nucleotides line up with TRBD1. Unmatched junction bases numbered 5, after V lost 3 bases and J lost 5 bases. CDR1 and CDR2 (germline): SGHTA, FQGTGA. The CDR3 contains 14 residues. The CDR3 sequence: CASSFGQGRTEAFF. The DNA of the CDR3 is TGTGCCAGCAGCTTCGGACAGGGAAGAACTGAAGCTTTCTTT.

The chain employs TRBV5-4 and TRBJ2-2; 8 positions match TRBD1. V shed 6 bases, J shed 3 bases, and the junction held 7 bases outside the gene matches. Looked up from germline, CDR1 is SGHNT and CDR2 is YYREEE (reference sequence). The CDR3 is made up of 15 amino acids. CDR3: CASTIGQGHTGELFF. The CDR3 DNA reads TGTGCCAGCACCATAGGACAGGGTCACACCGGGGAGCTGTTTTTT.

This clone has only one observation. A much more abundant neighbour one base away suggests this may be a read error. The sample carries other DNA sequences with the same CDR3. The chain carries TRBV14 and TRBJ1-1, with D uncertain. The CDR3 length is 13 residues. V was trimmed by 1 base and J by 1 base, leaving 4 bases between them. Germline V gene sequence: CDR1 SGHDN, CDR2 FVKESK. This chain's CDR3 is CASSQGRNTEAFF. Written as DNA, the CDR3 is TGTGCCAGCAGCCAAGGGAGGAACACTGAAGCTTTCTTT.

The rearrangement joins TRBV5-5 to TRBJ2-6, with D possibly TRBD1 on 6 matching bases. Germline CDR1 SGHKS, CDR2 YYEKEE (reference sequence). CDR3 length: 19 amino acids. V shed 0 bases and J shed 4 bases, with 20 bases lying between them. CDR3 amino acids: CASSLESVRGSAGANVLTF. The CDR3 DNA reads as TGTGCCAGCAGCTTGGAGTCGGTCAGGGGATCGGCCGGGGCCAACGTCCTGACTTTC.

This clone was seen a handful of times. The chain is built from TRBV28 and TRBJ1-1; possibly TRBD1 for D (5 bases). The germline V and J ends were trimmed by 4 bases and 8 bases, with 14 bases remaining between them. CDR3 length: 13 amino acids. Germline CDR1 MDHEN, CDR2 SYDVKM. The CDR3 loop reads CASSSPGRLEAFF. CDR3 bases: TGTGCCAGCAGTTCCCCGGGACGTCTGGAAGCTTTCTTT.

V is TRBV5-4 and J is TRBJ1-2, with 12 bases identical to TRBD1. The V gene's germline CDR1 is SGHNT and CDR2 YYREEE (reference sequence). This CDR3 has 15 residues. The V segment lost 4 bases and the J segment 7 bases; nucleotides outside the gene matches: 8. The CDR3 protein is CASSIPGQGAGGYTF. The CDR3 DNA sequence: TGTGCCAGCAGCATACCGGGACAGGGGGCGGGTGGCTACACCTTC.

The chain joins TRBV5-6 to TRBJ1-5; D gene unclear. The CDR3 length is 16 residues. V lost 0 bases, J lost 4 bases, and 14 bases lay in between. Germline lookup yields CDR1 SGHDT and CDR2 YYEEEE. The CDR3 here is CASSLAREGQNQPQHF. The CDR3 bases are TGTGCCAGCAGCTTGGCCAGAGAGGGCCAGAATCAGCCCCAGCATTTT.

The chain is built from TRBV7-2 and TRBJ2-2, with 8 bases matching TRBD1. With V trimmed by 5 bases and J by 7 bases, 9 bases remained unmatched. CDR1 is SGHTA, CDR2 FQGNSA, per germline. This CDR3 is built from 15 residues. The CDR3 sequence: CASSARQGTGGELFF. The CDR3 region has the DNA TGTGCCAGCAGCGCCCGACAGGGGACGGGCGGGGAGCTGTTTTTT.

This chain connects TRBV6-1 to TRBJ2-4; tentative D call: TRBD2 (6 bases). From germline, CDR1 is MNHNS and CDR2 SASEGT. V lost 4 bases to trimming and J lost 0 bases, with 13 bases between them. The length of the CDR3 is 16 residues. The CDR3 DNA reads as TGTGCCAGCAGTGCTAGAGGAGGGTTAGCCAAAAACATTCAGTACTTC. It translates to CASSARGGLAKNIQYF.

The chain joins TRBV14 to TRBJ2-1, with TRBD2 matching 12 bases. Looked up from germline, CDR1 is SGHDN and CDR2 is FVKESK. The CDR3 spans 15 residues. V was pared by 6 bases and J by 8 bases, with 8 bases of the junction left unmatched. The CDR3 DNA reads TGTGCCAGCAGTCAGCTAGCGGGAGGGCCCTATGAGCAGTTCTTC. Translated: CASSQLAGGPYEQFF.

The V gene is TRBV9, the J gene TRBJ1-3; D might be TRBD1 (5 bases). CDR3 size: 15 residues. Germline assignment: CDR1 SGDLS and CDR2 YYNGEE. Trimming stripped 7 bases from V and 4 bases from J, with 18 bases between. The CDR3: CASAVGQAEGNTIYF. Written as DNA, the CDR3 is TGTGCCAGCGCCGTGGGGCAGGCCGAAGGAAACACCATATATTTT.

Details on this clone: Other DNA sequences in the sample encode the same CDR3. V and J are TRBV29-1 and TRBJ1-6, with TRBD1 as a possible D gene (6 bases). This CDR3 contains 13 residues. Per the germline V gene, CDR1 is SQVTM and CDR2 is ANQGSEA. Trimming removed 4 bases at V and 7 bases at J, with 11 bases between. The CDR3, as DNA: TGCAGCGTTGCAGGGGACCTCAATTCACCCCTCCACTTT. Its translation is CSVAGDLNSPLHF.

This clone came up a few times. The chain couples TRBV2 to TRBJ2-2; TRBD1 might be the D (6 bases). Trimming pared 6 bases from V and 5 bases from J, leaving 16 bases between. The germline V gene has CDR1 SNHLY and CDR2 FYNNEI. This CDR3 is 15 amino acids long. The CDR3 nucleotides are TGTGCCAGCAGCCTACAGGGCCAGTCGACCGGGGAGCTGTTTTTT. Translating it yields CASSLQGQSTGELFF.

This clone was detected a few times. This chain connects TRBV28 to TRBJ1-4, with D possibly TRBD1 on 6 matching bases. The ends were cut back, 3 bases at V and 8 bases at J, with 19 bases in the middle. Germline V lookup: CDR1 MDHEN, CDR2 SYDVKM. The CDR3 is made up of 16 amino acids. CDR3 sequence reads: CASSFGQAGAREKLFF. The CDR3 DNA reads as TGTGCCAGCAGTTTCGGGCAGGCAGGGGCGAGGGAAAAACTGTTTTTT.

CDR3 nucleotides: TGTGCCAGTAGTATGTGGGAGGCCAAAAACATTCAGTACTTC. Encoded protein: CASSMWEAKNIQYF. This chain joins TRBV19 and TRBJ2-4; a possible D gene is TRBD2 (5 bases). CDR3 length: 14 amino acids. Trimming stripped 3 bases from V and 1 base from J, with 7 bases between. Germline loops: CDR1 LNHDA, CDR2 SQIVND (reference sequence).